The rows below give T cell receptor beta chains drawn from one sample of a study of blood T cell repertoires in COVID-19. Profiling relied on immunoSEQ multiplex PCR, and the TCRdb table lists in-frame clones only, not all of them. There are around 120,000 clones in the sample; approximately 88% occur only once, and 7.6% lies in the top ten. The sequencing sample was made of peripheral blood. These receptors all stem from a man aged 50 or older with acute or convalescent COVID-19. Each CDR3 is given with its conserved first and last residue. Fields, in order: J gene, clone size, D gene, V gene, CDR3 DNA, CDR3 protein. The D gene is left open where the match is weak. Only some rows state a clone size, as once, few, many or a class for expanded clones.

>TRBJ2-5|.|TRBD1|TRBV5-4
TGTGCCAGCAGCTCCAGGGGGTTAGGGGGAGAGACCCAGTACTTC
CASSSRGLGGETQYF
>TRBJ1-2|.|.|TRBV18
TGTGCCAGCTTTCAACAGGGTGCGAACTATGGCTACACCTTC
CASFQQGANYGYTF
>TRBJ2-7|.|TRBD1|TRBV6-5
TGTGCCAGCAATAAAGACAGGGGGCGGCACGAGCAGTACTTC
CASNKDRGRHEQYF
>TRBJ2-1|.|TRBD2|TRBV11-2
TGTGCCAGCAGCGCTCTTAGGACTAGCGGGTCTGGGTTCTTC
CASSALRTSGSGFF
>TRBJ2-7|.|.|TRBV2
TGTGCCAGCAGTTTCAAAACCCAGGGAAACCGCTACGAGCAGTACTTC
CASSFKTQGNRYEQYF
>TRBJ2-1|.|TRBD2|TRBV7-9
TGTGCCAGCAGCTCCCCTCTCCGAACTAGCGGGAACTCCTACAATGAGCAGTTCTTC
CASSSPLRTSGNSYNEQFF
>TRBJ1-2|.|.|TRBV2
TGTGCCAGCAGTGATCAGGGGACGGGAGGCTACACCTTC
CASSDQGTGGYTF
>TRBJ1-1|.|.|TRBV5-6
TGTGCCAGCAGCTTGGGACCCGGGACTGAAGCTTTCTTT
CASSLGPGTEAFF
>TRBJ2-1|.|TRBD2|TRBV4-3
TGCGCCAGCAGCCAAGAGTTGAGTAACGGGAGGGCCCACAATGAGCAGTTCTTC
CASSQELSNGRAHNEQFF
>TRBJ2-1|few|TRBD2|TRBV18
TGTGCCAGCTCACTCAGCGGGAGCTCCTACAATGAGCAGTTCTTC
CASSLSGSSYNEQFF
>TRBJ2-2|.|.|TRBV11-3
TGTGCCAGCAGCTTAGAGGCAGACACCGGGGAGCTGTTTTTT
CASSLEADTGELFF
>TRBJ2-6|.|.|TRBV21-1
.
CASGSGTGVGSGANVLTF
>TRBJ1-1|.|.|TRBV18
TGTGCCAGCTCGAAAATACAGGGGAACACTGAAGCTTTCTTT
CASSKIQGNTEAFF
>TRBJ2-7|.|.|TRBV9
TGTGCCAGCAGCGTAGGGATAGGGGGCGAGCAGTACTTC
CASSVGIGGEQYF
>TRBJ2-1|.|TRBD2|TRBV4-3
TGCGCCAGCAGCCAGGCTACATTAGCGGGAGGGCCGATATACAATGAGCAGTTCTTC
CASSQATLAGGPIYNEQFF
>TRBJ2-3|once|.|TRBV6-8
TGTGCCAGCAGTACCAGTAGCACAGATACGCAGTATTTT
CASSTSSTDTQYF
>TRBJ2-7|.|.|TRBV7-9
TGTGCCAGCAGCCCACTCTACGAGCAGTACTTC
CASSPLYEQYF
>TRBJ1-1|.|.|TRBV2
TGTGCCAGCGGCCAGATGGGAGGGAACACTGAAGCTTTCTTT
CASGQMGGNTEAFF
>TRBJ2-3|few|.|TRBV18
TGTGCCAGCTCACCGAACAGTTTAAATACGCAGTATTTT
CASSPNSLNTQYF
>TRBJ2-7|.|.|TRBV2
TGTGCCAGCAGTGACCAAGCGTGGTGGGAGCAGTACTTC
CASSDQAWWEQYF
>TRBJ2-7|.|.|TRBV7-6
TGTGCCAGCAGCGCACAGACTAGCTCCTACGAGCAGTACTTC
CASSAQTSSYEQYF
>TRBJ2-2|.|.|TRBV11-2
TGTGCCAGCAGCTTAAGGGGGAACACCGGGGAGCTGTTTTTT
CASSLRGNTGELFF